The 29 T cell receptor beta chains listed next were all sequenced from one sample in a study of T cells in Graves' hyperthyroidism and ophthalmopathy. Authors of the study amplified TCR beta CDR3 regions from RNA transcripts. TCR CDR3 regions were first amplified by RT-PCR with HTBI primers. TCRdb called the multiplex PCR reads again in MiXCR, with one record for every CDR3 protein. The sample has 270,000 or so distinct CDR3 sequences, around 15% seen once. The specimen sequenced was blood. All receptors derive from a woman between 50 and 59 years old with Graves' hyperthyroidism that later progressed to Graves' ophthalmopathy.

The J gene is TRBJ2-1, the V gene TRBV25-1; D remains ambiguous. CDR3 length equals 12 residues. Looked up from germline, CDR1 is MGHDK and CDR2 is SYGVNS. V lost 1 base, J lost 6 bases, and 4 bases lay in between. The CDR3 loop reads CASSESPNEQFF. CDR3 nucleotides: TGTGCCAGCAGTGAATCCCCCAATGAGCAGTTCTTC.

V and J are TRBV20-1 and TRBJ2-1, with D possibly TRBD2 on 6 matching bases. The CDR3 length is 16 residues. Germline-derived CDR1 and CDR2 are DFQATT and SNEGSKA (reference sequence). Deletions cut 0 bases from V and 10 bases from J, with 22 bases between. The CDR3 region is CSARDLAGLQSREQFF. Here the CDR3 DNA reads TGCAGTGCTAGAGATTTGGCGGGACTGCAGTCGCGGGAGCAGTTCTTC.

The sample holds many counts of this clonotype. This rearrangement joins TRBV27 to TRBJ1-5; perhaps TRBD1 as D (6 bases). The CDR3 has 13 amino acids. With 4 bases removed from V and 9 bases from J, the gap between germline ends came to 13 bases. Germline V lookup: CDR1 MNHEY, CDR2 SMNVEV (reference sequence). Here the CDR3 DNA reads TGTGCCAGCAGTTGGGGGGCAGGTCGGCCCCAGCATTTT. Translation gives CASSWGAGRPQHF.

This sequence joins TRBV20-1 and TRBJ1-2, with D possibly TRBD1 on 6 matching bases. Trimming cost V 7 bases and J 5 bases, with 11 bases left between them. Germline assignment: CDR1 DFQATT and CDR2 SNEGSKA (reference sequence). CDR3 length equals 11 residues. CDR3 nucleotide sequence: TGCAGTGGGACAGACTTATATGGCTACACCTTC. Amino acid sequence: CSGTDLYGYTF.

This clonotype has ten or more counts. This chain uses TRBV5-1 with TRBJ2-7; no definite D call. There are 14 residues in the CDR3. Trimming shortened V by 3 bases and J by 0 bases, and 10 bases separated the two germline ends. Looked up from germline, CDR1 is SGHRS and CDR2 is YFSETQ. This CDR3 is CASSSDQPSYEQYF. The CDR3 DNA follows: TGCGCCAGCAGCTCGGACCAACCCTCCTACGAGCAGTACTTC. Full variable domain (rest looked up from reference TRBV5-1 and TRBJ2-7): KAGVTQTPRYLIKTRGQQVTLSCSPISGHRSVSWYQQTPGQGLQFLFEYFSETQRNKGNFPGRFSGRQFSNSRSEMNVSTLELGDSALYLCASSSDQPSYEQYFGPGTRLTVT.

This clonotype came up many times. This chain connects TRBV30 to TRBJ1-2, with 7 bases fitting TRBD1. V was pared by 3 bases and J by 4 bases, with 11 bases of the junction left unmatched. This CDR3 has 15 residues. Germline V lookup: CDR1 GTSNPN, CDR2 SVGIG (reference sequence). Written as DNA, the CDR3 is TGTGCCTGGAGCCACCCGGGAGGGGGCGGCTATGGCTACACCTTC. Translated, it gives CAWSHPGGGGYGYTF. Full variable domain (remainder filled in from reference TRBV30 and TRBJ1-2): SQTIHQWPATLVQPVGSPLSLECTVEGTSNPNLYWYRQAAGRGLQLLFYSVGIGQISSEVPQNLSASRPQDRQFILSSKKLLLSDSGFYLCAWSHPGGGGYGYTFGSGTRLTVV.

This clonotype has a count of ten or more. The V and J genes are TRBV28 and TRBJ2-7; 7 bases are shared with TRBD1. Germline loops: CDR1 MDHEN, CDR2 SYDVKM. The CDR3 has 16 residues. J gave up 0 bases and V 3 bases, and 8 bases lay outside the gene matches. This CDR3 reads CASSFLPTGSSYEQYF. DNA for the CDR3: TGTGCCAGCAGTTTTCTCCCGACAGGGAGCTCCTACGAGCAGTACTTC. Looking up the rest from reference TRBV28 and TRBJ2-7 gives the full variable domain: DVKVTQSSRYLVKRTGEKVFLECVQDMDHENMFWYRQDPGLGLRLIYFSYDVKMKEKGDIPEGYSVSREKKERFSLILESASTNQTSMYLCASSFLPTGSSYEQYFGPGTRLTVT.

The gene calls are TRBV3-1 and TRBJ1-2; D gene ambiguous. CDR3 length: 15 residues. Germline V lookup: CDR1 LGHDT, CDR2 YNNKEL (reference sequence). The V end lost 1 base, the J end lost 5 bases, and 14 bases lay between the germline ends. The CDR3 nucleotides are TGTGCCAGCAGCCAAGTGGAGAGGTCCGTTTATGGCTACACCTTC. The encoded protein is CASSQVERSVYGYTF.

This clonotype was seen repeatedly, ten times or more. The rearrangement links TRBV27 to TRBJ1-5; D not certain. Trimming took 4 bases from V and 2 from J, leaving 15 bases between them. CDR3 length equals 16 residues. CDR1 and CDR2 (germline): MNHEY, SMNVEV (reference sequence). Here the CDR3 reads CASSSLSTGGNQPQHF. The CDR3 nucleotides read TGTGCCAGCAGTTCTCTCTCGACTGGGGGCAATCAGCCCCAGCATTTT.

There are a few counts of this clonotype. The chain is built from TRBV2 and TRBJ1-1; 7 bases line up with TRBD1. Germline V gene data show CDR1 as SNHLY and CDR2 as FYNNEI. The CDR3 has 15 amino acids. V lost 1 base, J lost 0 bases, and 2 bases stayed unmatched. CDR3 protein: CASSEGTGLNTEAFF. CDR3 DNA sequence: TGTGCCAGCAGTGAAGGGACAGGCTTGAACACTGAAGCTTTCTTT.

This clonotype was seen more than once but under ten times. This chain joins TRBV7-3 and TRBJ2-3; 13 bases align to TRBD2. The CDR3 length is 17 residues. Germline V gives CDR1 SGHTA, CDR2 FQGTGA. V shed 5 bases and J 1 base; nucleotides not matched to a gene: 6. The CDR3 sequence: CASSVTSGRAGTDTQYF. CDR3 DNA sequence: TGTGCCAGCAGCGTCACTAGCGGGAGGGCCGGCACAGATACGCAGTATTTT. The whole variable domain, filled in from reference TRBV7-3 and TRBJ2-3, reads GAGVSQTPSNKVTEKGKYVELRCDPISGHTALYWYRQSLGQGPEFLIYFQGTGAADDSGLPNDRFFAVRPEGSVSTLKIQRTERGDSAVYLCASSVTSGRAGTDTQYFGPGTRLTVL.

This clonotype was seen a few times. The rearrangement uses TRBV25-1 and TRBJ1-2; D gene uncertain. The V gene lost 1 base and the J gene lost 1 base, with 7 bases spanning the gap. The CDR3 has 14 residues. Germline-derived CDR1 and CDR2 are MGHDK and SYGVNS. The CDR3 bases are TGTGCCAGCAGTGAATCGAGCGGTAACTATGGCTACACCTTC. Protein product: CASSESSGNYGYTF.

This clonotype was counted at least ten times. The V gene is TRBV7-8, the J gene TRBJ2-3; TRBD2 aligns across 10 bases. The J segment lost 5 bases and the V segment lost 5 bases, leaving 16 bases of the junction unmatched. The CDR3 consists of 18 residues. Germline V lookup: CDR1 SGHVS, CDR2 FQNEAQ. The CDR3 region is CASSSQELAGEGIDTQYF. For the CDR3, the DNA is TGTGCCAGCAGCAGTCAAGAGCTAGCGGGAGAAGGTATAGATACGCAGTATTTT. The variable domain in full, with the rest retrieved from reference TRBV7-8 and TRBJ2-3, is GAGVSQSPRYKVAKRGQDVALRCDPISGHVSLFWYQQALGQGPEFLTYFQNEAQLDKSGLPSDRFFAERPEGSVSTLKIQRTQQEDSAVYLCASSSQELAGEGIDTQYFGPGTRLTVL.

This clonotype was seen at least ten times. The gene calls are TRBV3-1 and TRBJ2-7; D possibly corresponds to TRBD1 (6 bases). Trimming cost V 1 base and J 0 bases, with 7 bases left between them. The germline V gene encodes CDR1 LGHDT and CDR2 YNNKEL (reference sequence). The CDR3 loop spans 14 amino acids. The CDR3 is CASSQGTDSYEQYF. CDR3 in DNA: TGTGCCAGCAGCCAAGGGACAGACTCCTACGAGCAGTACTTC.

This chain links TRBV29-1 with TRBJ2-2; D might be TRBD2 (6 bases). Germline V gene data show CDR1 as SQVTM and CDR2 as ANQGSEA. The ends were cut back, 3 bases at V and 6 bases at J, with 17 bases in the middle. The CDR3 has 15 residues. Written as DNA, the CDR3 is TGCAGCGTTGATGGAGGGGCTAGGCCCCCCGGGGAGCTGTTTTTT. Translated, it gives CSVDGGARPPGELFF.

This clonotype was counted at least ten times. The chain couples TRBV10-3 to TRBJ2-5; the match to TRBD2 covers 8 bases. The V segment lost 6 bases and the J segment 5 bases; nucleotides outside the gene matches: 5. The CDR3 length is 13 residues. Germline V CDR1 and CDR2: ENHRY, SYGVKD. The CDR3 DNA is TGTGCCATCAGCCGCAGCGGGAGTGAGACCCAGTACTTC. It codes for CAISRSGSETQYF.

This clonotype was picked up many times. This chain joins TRBV7-8 and TRBJ2-7; tentatively, D is TRBD2 (6 bases). This CDR3 has 16 amino acids. V gave up 1 base and J gave up 2 bases, with 15 bases separating them. The germline V gene has CDR1 SGHVS and CDR2 FQNEAQ. CDR3 bases: TGTGCCAGCAGCTTAGTTAATAGCGGTTGGACCTACGAGCAGTACTTC. Its translation: CASSLVNSGWTYEQYF.

This clonotype was counted ten times or more. Written as DNA, the CDR3 is TGTGCCAGCAGCTTATGGACTACGAACACCGGGGAGCTGTTTTTT. The encoded protein is CASSLWTTNTGELFF. This chain connects TRBV7-2 to TRBJ2-2; maybe TRBD2 (6 bases). The CDR3 contains 15 residues. Trimming removed 2 bases at V and 0 bases at J, with 7 bases between. Germline loops: CDR1 SGHTA, CDR2 FQGNSA.

This clonotype was observed at least ten times. V gene TRBV24-1 combines with J gene TRBJ2-7; TRBD1 matches at 10 bases. This CDR3 is 15 amino acids long. Germline V gene data show CDR1 as KGHDR and CDR2 as SFDVKD. With V trimmed by 5 bases and J by 3 bases, 6 bases remained unmatched. In nucleotides, the CDR3 is TGTGCCACCAGTGCCTACCGGACAGGGGGCTACGAGCAGTACTTC. Encoded protein: CATSAYRTGGYEQYF.

V usage is TRBV20-1 and J usage is TRBJ2-1, with D possibly matching TRBD2 (5 bases). The CDR3 runs 16 residues. V was clipped by 2 bases and J by 9 bases, with 23 bases between them. Germline assignment: CDR1 DFQATT and CDR2 SNEGSKA (reference sequence). CDR3 residues: CSARIPVRLASTEQFF. CDR3 DNA: TGCAGTGCTAGAATACCTGTGCGGCTAGCCAGCACTGAGCAGTTCTTC.

The table lists this clonotype with many counts. The V and J genes are TRBV13 and TRBJ2-7; D gene uncertain. CDR3 length equals 15 residues. V dropped 5 bases and J dropped 0 bases, with 14 bases sitting between them. Germline CDR1 is PRHDT and CDR2 is FYEKMQ (reference sequence). The CDR3 sequence is CASSRSPGNSYEQYF. The CDR3 DNA reads as TGTGCCAGCAGCCGTAGCCCGGGTAACTCCTACGAGCAGTACTTC.

Notes on this clonotype: A read error may explain this, as a much larger clone is one base away. The rearrangement links TRBV5-1 to TRBJ2-1; weak D call: TRBD2 (5 bases). Trimming shortened V by 0 bases and J by 8 bases, and 18 bases separated the two germline ends. Germline CDR1 SGHRS, CDR2 YFSETQ. The CDR3 has 16 amino acids. The chain's CDR3 is CASSLGARGIRYEQFF. CDR3 nucleotide sequence: TGCGCCAGCAGCTTGGGGGCCCGAGGGATTCGTTATGAGCAGTTCTTC.

The V and J genes are TRBV4-2 and TRBJ2-3; 7 bases are a match to TRBD2. The CDR3 has 18 residues. CDR1 and CDR2 (germline): LGHNA, YNFKEQ. V lost 4 bases, J lost 1 base, and 14 bases stayed unmatched. The CDR3 region is CASSRGVGPAGGTDTQYF. CDR3 sequence (DNA): TGTGCCAGCAGCCGTGGGGTCGGTCCGGCGGGGGGCACAGATACGCAGTATTTT.

This clonotype was recorded a few times. The chain has TRBV7-9 and TRBJ2-3, with TRBD1 matching 8 bases. CDR1 is SEHNR and CDR2 is FQNEAQ in the germline V gene (reference sequence). V gave up 5 bases and J gave up 6 bases; unmatched junction bases: 7. The CDR3 consists of 14 residues. CDR3 in amino acids: CASSDDRGLDTQYF. CDR3 nucleotide sequence: TGTGCCAGCAGCGACGACAGGGGCCTGGATACGCAGTATTTT.

In its sample, this clonotype was seen many times. V gene TRBV20-1 combines with J gene TRBJ1-2; no clear D gene. The CDR3 runs to 12 residues. V dropped 0 bases and J dropped 4 bases, with 6 bases sitting between them. Germline CDR1 is DFQATT and CDR2 is SNEGSKA (reference sequence). The CDR3 is CSARDSSYGYTF. The CDR3 DNA is TGCAGTGCTAGAGATAGCAGCTATGGCTACACCTTC.

This clonotype was observed many times. The rearrangement joins TRBV3-1 to TRBJ2-7; D is perhaps TRBD1 or TRBD2 (5 bases each). The CDR3 totals 14 residues. Germline V gene data show CDR1 as LGHDT and CDR2 as YNNKEL (reference sequence). Trimming left V 2 bases short and J 3 bases short, with 11 bases between. The CDR3 region has the DNA TGTGCCAGCAGCCAAAGGACTGGGGGCTACGAGCAGTACTTC. This codes for CASSQRTGGYEQYF.

This clonotype appeared a few times. The chain links TRBV4-2 to TRBJ2-7; D is perhaps TRBD1 (5 bases). The CDR3 totals 16 residues. Between the trimmed V and J ends, which lost 0 bases and 0 bases, there was a span of 12 bases. Germline V gene sequence: CDR1 LGHNA, CDR2 YNFKEQ. CDR3 in DNA: TGTGCCAGCAGCCAAGATTGGGGCGGCTACTCCTACGAGCAGTACTTC. The encoded protein is CASSQDWGGYSYEQYF.

This clonotype was seen many times. The rearrangement links TRBV6-1 to TRBJ2-7, with D hard to call. V gave up 4 bases and J gave up 3 bases, with 16 bases separating them. The CDR3 runs 15 residues. In germline, CDR1 is MNHNS, CDR2 SASEGT. CDR3 sequence (DNA): TGTGCCAGCAGTGTGGTAAGGTCACCCAACTACGAGCAGTACTTC. This sequence encodes CASSVVRSPNYEQYF.

This clonotype showed up many times. The chain links TRBV5-1 to TRBJ2-1; 8 nucleotides line up with TRBD2. The CDR3 loop spans 14 amino acids. J gave up 6 bases and V 2 bases, and 4 bases lay outside the gene matches. CDR1 SGHRS and CDR2 YFSETQ come from the germline V gene. Here the CDR3 reads CASSFSGDPNEQFF. The CDR3 DNA reads as TGCGCCAGCAGCTTTAGCGGGGACCCCAATGAGCAGTTCTTC.